One and the same sample provided the 31 T cell receptor beta chains below, sequenced in a study of blood T cell repertoires in COVID-19. Sequencing was performed with immunoSEQ multiplex PCR; in TCRdb, only in-frame clones are kept and a portion is missing. The sample contains more than 85,000 clones, 88% of which appear only once. Sequences were obtained from peripheral blood. The source of these receptors is a woman between 45 and 60 years old with acute or convalescent COVID-19.

This sequence joins TRBV2 and TRBJ1-2; 8 bases align to TRBD1. J gave up 8 bases and V 2 bases, and 4 bases lay outside the gene matches. The CDR3 totals 13 residues. Germline assignment: CDR1 SNHLY and CDR2 FYNNEI. CDR3 protein: CASSEFRGLGYTF. In nucleotides, the CDR3 is TGTGCCAGCAGTGAATTCAGGGGGCTGGGCTACACCTTC.

The rearrangement links TRBV11-2 to TRBJ2-5; D may be TRBD1 (5 bases). The CDR3 sequence is 13 residues long. Looked up from germline, CDR1 is SGHAT and CDR2 is FQNNGV. The V end was cut by 1 base, the J end by 3 bases, with 6 bases between. The CDR3 here is CASSLGQKETQYF. In DNA, the CDR3 is TGTGCCAGCAGCTTAGGACAGAAAGAGACCCAGTACTTC.

The chain's CDR3 is CASSFSDNWDRAFF. The CDR3 coding sequence is TGCGCCAGCAGCTTCTCGGACAACTGGGACAGGGCTTTCTTT. The gene calls are TRBV5-1 and TRBJ1-1, with 8 positions matching TRBD1. Losses at the gene ends were 2 bases for V and 11 bases for J; bases not matched to a gene: 11. Germline CDR1 and CDR2: SGHRS and YFSETQ. CDR3 length: 14 residues.

V is TRBV7-2 and J is TRBJ1-2; the D is unclear. The CDR3 loop spans 16 amino acids. Trimming took off 5 bases at V and 2 bases at J, with 18 bases between the two ends. Germline V lookup: CDR1 SGHTA, CDR2 FQGNSA. Here the CDR3 reads CASSPGGGPSNYGYTF. DNA of the CDR3: TGTGCCAGCAGCCCCGGAGGAGGCCCTTCGAACTATGGCTACACCTTC.

The V call is TRBV11-2, the J call TRBJ2-7; D might be TRBD2 (6 bases). The germline gives CDR1 SGHAT, CDR2 FQNNGV. The CDR3 sequence is 16 residues long. The ends were cut back, 5 bases at V and 0 bases at J, with 17 bases in the middle. In nucleotides, the CDR3 is TGTGCCAGCAGCCCGGCAGGGTGGACTACCTCCTACGAGCAGTACTTC. Encoded protein: CASSPAGWTTSYEQYF.

The chain has TRBV18 and TRBJ2-4; 11 bases match TRBD2. The CDR3 consists of 18 residues. Germline CDR1 reads KGHSH; CDR2 reads LQKENI. The trim removed 2 bases at V and 2 bases at J, leaving 8 bases unmatched. DNA of the CDR3: TGTGCCAGCTCACCAACACTAGCGGGAGCGGCGTCCAAAAACATTCAGTACTTC. As protein: CASSPTLAGAASKNIQYF.

The DNA of the CDR3 is TGTGCCAGCAGTATCACAGGGTATGGCTACACCTTC. This codes for CASSITGYGYTF. The J gene is TRBJ1-2, the V gene TRBV28; maybe TRBD1 (6 bases). The CDR3 sequence is 12 residues long. V was clipped by 5 bases and J by 5 bases, with 9 bases between them. Germline V gene sequence: CDR1 MDHEN, CDR2 SYDVKM.

Comments on this clone: Within the sample, other DNA sequences also encode this same CDR3. The genes are TRBV14 and TRBJ2-7; 9 nucleotides agree with TRBD1. Germline V CDR1 and CDR2: SGHDN, FVKESK. V lost 5 bases, J lost 2 bases, and 4 bases stayed unmatched. The CDR3 covers 14 residues. In nucleotides, the CDR3 is TGTGCCAGCAGCTTGGGACAGGGACCCTACGAGCAGTACTTC. It is translated as CASSLGQGPYEQYF.

The chain recombines TRBV19 with TRBJ1-5; tentative D call: TRBD1 (6 bases). Germline V CDR1 and CDR2: LNHDA, SQIVND (reference sequence). The V and J ends lost 3 bases and 9 bases respectively, with 12 bases between them. CDR3 length equals 13 residues. CDR3 sequence: CASSMGAHGPQHF. CDR3 DNA sequence: TGTGCCAGTAGTATGGGGGCCCATGGGCCCCAGCATTTT.

V usage is TRBV23-1 and J usage is TRBJ1-2; 7 bases are a match to TRBD1. TRBV23-1 is an ORF; its function is uncertain. The CDR3 sequence is 14 residues long. Trimming cost V 3 bases and J 6 bases; bases outside gene matches: 7. CDR3 DNA: TGCGCCAGCAGTCACGAGACAGGGAACCATGGCTACACCTTC. It is translated as CASSHETGNHGYTF.

The J gene is TRBJ2-3, the V gene TRBV7-6, with D possibly TRBD2 on 5 matching bases. Germline V lookup: CDR1 SGHVS, CDR2 FNYEAQ. Trimming left V 5 bases short and J 0 bases short, with 15 bases between. CDR3 size: 16 residues. The CDR3 DNA sequence: TGTGCCAGCAGCCCTAGAGGAAGCGGCAGCACAGATACGCAGTATTTT. It yields the protein CASSPRGSGSTDTQYF.

The J gene is TRBJ2-3, the V gene TRBV19, with D possibly being TRBD1 (6 bases). V lost 6 bases, J lost 5 bases, and 12 bases lay in between. Germline V CDR1 and CDR2: LNHDA, SQIVND (reference sequence). The CDR3 extends over 13 amino acids. This chain's CDR3 is CASSDRRQDTQYF. CDR3 bases: TGTGCCAGTAGCGACAGGCGACAAGATACGCAGTATTTT.

This rearrangement joins TRBV7-2 to TRBJ1-2; 7 positions agree with TRBD1. The CDR3 loop spans 14 amino acids. Germline V gene data show CDR1 as SGHTA and CDR2 as FQGNSA. Trimming at V came to 4 bases and at J to 8 bases, leaving 10 bases not matched to a gene. The DNA for the CDR3 is TGTGCCAGCAGCTCAGGACAGGCCTCTCGGGGCTACACCTTC. Amino acid sequence: CASSSGQASRGYTF.

This clone was counted once. V usage is TRBV5-1 and J usage is TRBJ2-1, with 9 bases identical to TRBD2. V trimming: 2 bases; J trimming: 4 bases; junction bases outside the gene matches: 7. The CDR3 covers 16 residues. In germline, CDR1 is SGHRS, CDR2 YFSETQ. The CDR3, as DNA: TGCGCCAGCAGCTTTGGCGGCCTAGCGGGGTACAATGAGCAGTTCTTC. Protein: CASSFGGLAGYNEQFF.

The V and J genes are TRBV1 and TRBJ2-7; the D call TRBD2 from the table was never checked on the DNA. TRBV1 is noted as a pseudogene. The CDR3 loop spans 16 amino acids. CDR3 DNA sequence: TGCACCAGCAGCCCTCGTGGACTAGCGGGGGGGCGCGAGCAGTACTTC. Its protein is CTSSPRGLAGGREQYF.

This chain connects TRBV19 to TRBJ2-1; 11 bases are shared with TRBD2. V lost 6 bases and J lost 7; bases outside the gene matches: 2. Germline V gives CDR1 LNHDA, CDR2 SQIVND (reference sequence). The CDR3 loop spans 13 amino acids. CDR3 bases: TGTGCCAGTAGGCTAGCGGGAGGTAATGAGCAGTTCTTC. This translates into CASRLAGGNEQFF.

The chain employs TRBV14 and TRBJ2-1; 10 bases are a match to TRBD2. Germline V gene data show CDR1 as SGHDN and CDR2 as FVKESK. CDR3 length equals 16 residues. The J segment lost 6 bases and the V segment lost 5 bases, leaving 10 bases of the junction unmatched. CDR3 nucleotide sequence: TGTGCCAGCAGCGGAGGACTAGCGGTGTTTAGCAATGAGCAGTTCTTC. It is translated as CASSGGLAVFSNEQFF.

This clone was seen a handful of times. The chain uses TRBV19 and TRBJ2-7; the match to TRBD2 covers 13 bases. CDR1 and CDR2 from the germline V gene are LNHDA and SQIVND (reference sequence). With 5 bases clipped from V and 6 bases from J, the junction kept 10 bases outside the gene matches. This CDR3 has 16 residues. The chain's CDR3 is CASSPGGLAGVSEQYF. In DNA form, the CDR3 reads TGTGCCAGTAGTCCCGGAGGACTAGCGGGAGTTTCCGAGCAGTACTTC.

This clone was detected only a few times. The chain combines TRBV5-1 with TRBJ2-5; 11 nucleotides agree with TRBD2. The J segment lost 3 bases and the V segment lost 1 base, leaving 2 bases of the junction unmatched. This CDR3 contains 15 residues. Germline values: CDR1 SGHRS, CDR2 YFSETQ. The DNA for the CDR3 is TGCGCCAGCAGCTTGTTGACTAGCGGGGAAGAGACCCAGTACTTC. Residues: CASSLLTSGEETQYF.

The chain links TRBV29-1 to TRBJ1-3; 8 positions match TRBD1. With V trimmed by 6 bases and J by 0 bases, 4 bases remained unmatched. The CDR3 runs 14 residues. The V gene's germline CDR1 is SQVTM and CDR2 ANQGSEA. The CDR3 DNA follows: TGCAGCGTGAGGACAGGGAGCTCTGGAAACACCATATATTTT. As protein: CSVRTGSSGNTIYF.

In nucleotides, the CDR3 is TGTGCCTGGGAGACAGGGGAGACCCAGTACTTC. Protein product: CAWETGETQYF. The chain employs TRBV30 and TRBJ2-5, with 7 nucleotides matching TRBD1. V lost 5 bases and J lost 5; bases outside the gene matches: 2. CDR1 is GTSNPN and CDR2 is SVGIG in the germline V gene (reference sequence). The CDR3 consists of 11 residues. The full variable domain, in which reference TRBV30 and TRBJ2-5 provide the parts outside the CDR3, is SQTIHQWPATLVQPVGSPLSLECTVEGTSNPNLYWYRQAAGRGLQLLFYSVGIGQISSEVPQNLSASRPQDRQFILSSKKLLLSDSGFYLCAWETGETQYFGPGTRLLVL.

The V and J genes are TRBV5-6 and TRBJ1-2; D is uncertain. V was trimmed by 1 base and J by 0 bases, leaving 7 bases between them. There are 14 residues in the CDR3. Germline V CDR1 and CDR2: SGHDT, YYEEEE. As DNA, the CDR3 is TGTGCCAGCAGCTTGATCGGGGCTAACTATGGCTACACCTTC. Translated, it gives CASSLIGANYGYTF.

The rearrangement joins TRBV7-2 to TRBJ1-5; D unclear. Germline lookup yields CDR1 SGHTA and CDR2 FQGNSA. Trimming stripped 1 base from V and 5 bases from J, with 6 bases between. The CDR3 runs to 13 residues. CDR3 DNA sequence: TGTGCCAGCAGCTTAGGGCAACATCAGCCCCAGCATTTT. Protein sequence: CASSLGQHQPQHF.

This sequence joins TRBV29-1 and TRBJ1-4, with 8 nucleotides matching TRBD1. Unmatched junction bases numbered 14, after V lost 6 bases and J lost 8 bases. This CDR3 contains 15 residues. Germline assignment: CDR1 SQVTM and CDR2 ANQGSEA. The CDR3, as DNA: TGCAGCGTCGAGGGGCGGGGACAGGAGGCCGAAAAACTGTTTTTT. Translation: CSVEGRGQEAEKLFF.

V gene TRBV11-2 combines with J gene TRBJ2-5; D remains ambiguous. The V and J ends lost 4 bases and 2 bases respectively, with 8 bases between them. The CDR3 covers 13 residues. The germline V gene encodes CDR1 SGHAT and CDR2 FQNNGV. In DNA, the CDR3 is TGTGCCAGCAGCTCAACTCTTCAAGAGACCCAGTACTTC. Translating gives CASSSTLQETQYF.

V usage is TRBV19 and J usage is TRBJ1-6, with 7 bases fitting TRBD1. CDR1 is LNHDA and CDR2 is SQIVND in the germline V gene (reference sequence). This CDR3 region has 15 residues. J lost 5 bases, V lost 6 bases, and 7 bases had no gene match. The CDR3 nucleotides are TGTGCCAGTAGGATGGACAGGAGTGATAATTCACCCCTCCACTTT. It yields the protein CASRMDRSDNSPLHF.

J is TRBJ1-2 and V is TRBV7-9; 7 nucleotides line up with TRBD1. CDR1 and CDR2 (germline): SEHNR, FQNEAQ (reference sequence). The CDR3 covers 15 residues. V lost 1 base and J lost 6; bases outside the gene matches: 8. CDR3 region: CASSLEGGRPHGYTF. CDR3 nucleotide sequence: TGTGCCAGCAGCTTAGAAGGGGGCCGCCCTCATGGCTACACCTTC.

The chain carries TRBV6-5 and TRBJ1-6; possibly TRBD1 for D (6 bases). CDR1 and CDR2 (germline): MNHEY, SVGAGI. The CDR3 length is 15 residues. With 0 bases removed from V and 10 bases from J, the gap between germline ends came to 13 bases. CDR3 DNA: TGTGCCAGCAGTTACTCGACACAGGGCCGATCACCCCTCCACTTT. Protein product: CASSYSTQGRSPLHF.

The chain employs TRBV12-3 or TRBV12-4 and TRBJ1-1; D is ambiguous. The CDR3 totals 13 residues. Trimming cost V 8 bases and J 2 bases, with 12 bases left between them. In DNA form, the CDR3 reads TGTGCCAGCGGGCGCAGTGGCAACACTGAAGCTTTCTTT. Its protein is CASGRSGNTEAFF.

The chain combines TRBV11-2 with TRBJ1-1; the match to TRBD1 covers 7 bases. V shed 3 bases, J shed 1 base, and the junction held 2 bases outside the gene matches. Germline assignment: CDR1 SGHAT and CDR2 FQNNGV. The CDR3 spans 14 residues. CDR3 in DNA: TGTGCCAGCAGCTTCCGGACAGGGAACACTGAAGCTTTCTTT. Amino acid sequence: CASSFRTGNTEAFF.

This chain connects TRBV15 to TRBJ1-4; D is uncertain. The ends were cut back, 0 bases at V and 3 bases at J, with 8 bases in the middle. Germline CDR1 LNHNV, CDR2 YYDKDF (reference sequence). The CDR3 is 15 residues long. The CDR3 loop reads CATSRDQAANEKLFF. The CDR3 DNA follows: TGTGCCACCAGCAGAGATCAGGCAGCTAATGAAAAACTGTTTTTT.